This passage covers 20 T cell receptor beta chains from one sample sequenced in a study of shared clonotypes between healthy human individuals. Generated by immunoSEQ multiplex PCR, the TCRdb table keeps only in-frame clones and is missing some. The repertoire includes roughly 2 million clones, more than 90% of them detected once, and 0.13% sits in the top ten. Source material: naive CD4+ T cells sorted from blood. Noted subset: CD45RA+ positively selected. All receptors derive from a man between 18 and 35 years old in good health.

This chain connects TRBV9 to TRBJ1-2; D gene ambiguous. CDR3 length: 13 amino acids. Trimming took 0 bases from V and 8 from J, leaving 11 bases between them. CDR1 SGDLS and CDR2 YYNGEE come from the germline V gene. CDR3 nucleotide sequence: TGTGCCAGCAGCGTAGATTCCAGAAGGGGCTACACCTTC. Translated: CASSVDSRRGYTF.

This rearrangement joins TRBV10-1 to TRBJ2-5; tentatively, D is TRBD1 (6 bases). The CDR3 is 16 residues long. CDR1 and CDR2 (germline): WNHNN, SYGVQD (reference sequence). V was trimmed by 2 bases and J by 2 bases, leaving 15 bases between them. The CDR3 bases are TGCGCCAGCAGTGAGGGGCGACAGGCCCGTCAAGAGACCCAGTACTTC. It encodes CASSEGRQARQETQYF.

For this clone: At one end the junction does not follow the germline gene, possibly because of a read error. The genes are TRBV27 and TRBJ2-5; TRBD2 matches at 16 bases. CDR1 is MNHEY, CDR2 SMNVEV, per germline (reference sequence). The length of the CDR3 is 15 residues. The CDR3 nucleotides are TGTGCCAGCAGTCCCGCGGGACTAGCGGGGGGGCTTCGGCACTTC. It codes for CASSPAGLAGGLRHF.

V and J are TRBV5-4 and TRBJ2-5; TRBD1 agrees at 7 bases. The CDR3 loop spans 15 amino acids. CDR1 and CDR2 from the germline V gene are SGHNT and YYREEE (reference sequence). Losses at the gene ends were 4 bases for V and 4 bases for J; bases not matched to a gene: 10. CDR3 DNA: TGTGCCAGCAGCGCCAACAGGGGCGGCACAGAGACCCAGTACTTC. This sequence encodes CASSANRGGTETQYF.

The chain employs TRBV7-8 and TRBJ1-1, with a weak D call TRBD1 (6 bases). CDR3 size: 16 residues. Germline CDR1 reads SGHVS; CDR2 reads FQNEAQ. Deletions cut 4 bases from V and 3 bases from J, with 18 bases between. The CDR3 nucleotides read TGTGCCAGCAGCTCCCCCACAGGGACCTCCGACACTGAAGCTTTCTTT. Its translation: CASSSPTGTSDTEAFF. Full variable domain (missing parts from reference TRBV7-8 and TRBJ1-1): GAGVSQSPRYKVAKRGQDVALRCDPISGHVSLFWYQQALGQGPEFLTYFQNEAQLDKSGLPSDRFFAERPEGSVSTLKIQRTQQEDSAVYLCASSSPTGTSDTEAFFGQGTRLTVV.

J is TRBJ2-1 and V is TRBV6-5, with a weak D call TRBD2 (5 bases). The CDR3 spans 15 residues. Per germline, CDR1 MNHEY and CDR2 SVGAGI. V shed 2 bases and J shed 5 bases, with 13 bases lying between them. This CDR3 is CASSYAAANDNEQFF. The DNA for the CDR3 is TGTGCCAGCAGTTACGCAGCGGCAAACGACAATGAGCAGTTCTTC.

The gene calls are TRBV5-1 and TRBJ2-3, with D possibly called TRBD1 or TRBD2 (5 bases each). This CDR3 has 14 amino acids. Germline CDR1 reads SGHRS; CDR2 reads YFSETQ. The V gene lost 0 bases and the J gene lost 10 bases, with 15 bases spanning the gap. The chain's CDR3 is CASSLVLGTEAQYF. The CDR3 DNA reads as TGCGCCAGCAGCTTGGTACTTGGGACGGAGGCGCAGTATTTT.

V gene TRBV6-6 combines with J gene TRBJ1-1; 8 bases are a match to TRBD1. The length of the CDR3 is 13 residues. The V and J ends lost 6 bases and 3 bases, in that order; junction bases with no gene match: 3. Germline V gene data show CDR1 as MNHNY and CDR2 as SVGAGI (reference sequence). The CDR3 DNA reads TGTGCCAGCAGAGACAGGGGTGACACTGAAGCTTTCTTT. Protein product: CASRDRGDTEAFF.

The chain recombines TRBV5-1 with TRBJ1-1; no reliable D call. CDR1 is SGHRS, CDR2 YFSETQ, per germline. Trimming took 4 bases from V and 1 from J, leaving 11 bases between them. This CDR3 region has 14 residues. The CDR3 sequence is CASSPTAWNTEAFF. For the CDR3, the DNA is TGCGCCAGCAGCCCCACCGCTTGGAACACTGAAGCTTTCTTT.

The V gene is TRBV5-4, the J gene TRBJ2-7; TRBD1 aligns across 9 bases. Per the germline V gene, CDR1 is SGHNT and CDR2 is YYREEE (reference sequence). J lost 1 base, V lost 3 bases, and 5 bases had no gene match. This CDR3 region has 15 residues. CDR3 DNA: TGTGCCAGCAGCTCGACAGGGGGTTGGTCCTACGAGCAGTACTTC. Translation: CASSSTGGWSYEQYF.

The V and J genes are TRBV18 and TRBJ1-6; D may be TRBD1 (6 bases). The CDR3 consists of 16 residues. The ends were cut back, 5 bases at V and 5 bases at J, with 16 bases in the middle. CDR1 is KGHSH, CDR2 LQKENI, per germline. This CDR3 reads CASSLSGTTNNSPLHF. The CDR3 nucleotides read TGTGCCAGCTCATTATCCGGGACAACCAATAATTCACCCCTCCACTTT.

The rearrangement links TRBV10-1 to TRBJ2-1; a weak D match, TRBD1 (5 bases). This CDR3 comprises 13 residues. Germline values: CDR1 WNHNN, CDR2 SYGVQD (reference sequence). The V end was cut by 4 bases, the J end by 11 bases, with 15 bases between. The CDR3 loop is CASSAQTRDKQFF. Here the CDR3 DNA reads TGCGCCAGCAGTGCTCAGACCAGGGATAAGCAGTTCTTC.

The chain has TRBV9 and TRBJ1-3, with D possibly being TRBD1 (5 bases). Trimming cost V 0 bases and J 2 bases, with 9 bases left between them. Per the germline V gene, CDR1 is SGDLS and CDR2 is YYNGEE. The CDR3 has 15 residues. The CDR3 reads CASSVVGETGNTIYF. CDR3 coding DNA: TGTGCCAGCAGCGTAGTGGGGGAGACTGGAAACACCATATATTTT. Full variable domain (rest looked up from reference TRBV9 and TRBJ1-3): DSGVTQTPKHLITATGQRVTLRCSPRSGDLSVYWYQQSLDQGLQFLIQYYNGEERAKGNILERFSAQQFPDLHSELNLSSLELGDSALYFCASSVVGETGNTIYFGEGSWLTVV.

Regarding this clone: The conserved phenylalanine or tryptophan is not found at the CDR3 terminus, so this likely reflects a read error. V is TRBV30 and J is TRBJ1-1; D is unclear. CDR1 is GTSNPN and CDR2 is SVGIG in the germline V gene (reference sequence). The CDR3 has 14 residues. With 0 bases removed from V and 6 bases from J, the gap between germline ends came to 14 bases. The CDR3 spells CAWSVQPGIAEAFL. In DNA, the CDR3 is TGTGCCTGGAGTGTACAACCGGGGATCGCTGAAGCTTTCCTT.

The chain couples TRBV19 to TRBJ2-5, with 10 bases matching TRBD2. The V gene end was trimmed by 4 bases and the J gene end by 5 bases; junction bases not matched to a gene: 10. CDR3 size: 16 residues. Looked up from germline, CDR1 is LNHDA and CDR2 is SQIVND (reference sequence). The CDR3 region is CASSTLLAGPRETQYF. The CDR3, as DNA: TGTGCCAGTAGTACGTTACTAGCGGGGCCCAGGGAGACCCAGTACTTC. The entire variable domain, with the rest obtained from reference TRBV19 and TRBJ2-5, is as follows: DGGITQSPKYLFRKEGQNVTLSCEQNLNHDAMYWYRQDPGQGLRLIYYSQIVNDFQKGDIAEGYSVSREKKESFPLTVTSAQKNPTAFYLCASSTLLAGPRETQYFGPGTRLLVL.

The gene calls are TRBV5-4 and TRBJ1-6, with D perhaps TRBD1 (5 bases). CDR1 and CDR2 from the germline V gene are SGHNT and YYREEE (reference sequence). The CDR3 consists of 15 residues. The germline V and J ends were trimmed by 3 bases and 0 bases, with 7 bases remaining between them. CDR3 sequence: CASSSGVSYNSPLHF. CDR3 DNA: TGTGCCAGCAGCTCGGGGGTCTCCTATAATTCACCCCTCCACTTT.

The V and J genes are TRBV29-1 and TRBJ1-1; the D gene is possibly TRBD1 (5 bases). The V gene's germline CDR1 is SQVTM and CDR2 ANQGSEA. Trimming left V 4 bases short and J 6 bases short, with 15 bases between. This CDR3 is built from 13 residues. CDR3 loop: CSVVFGGVAEAFF. CDR3 DNA sequence: TGCAGCGTTGTTTTCGGGGGAGTTGCTGAAGCTTTCTTT. Full variable domain (rest looked up from reference TRBV29-1 and TRBJ1-1): SAVISQKPSRDICQRGTSLTIQCQVDSQVTMMFWYRQQPGQSLTLIATANQGSEATYESGFVIDKFPISRPNLTFSTLTVSNMSPEDSSIYLCSVVFGGVAEAFFGQGTRLTVV.

The genes are TRBV6-5 and TRBJ1-3; D not resolved. Germline assignment: CDR1 MNHEY and CDR2 SVGAGI. The CDR3 runs 15 residues. Trimming removed 6 bases from V and 6 bases from J, with 18 bases in between. The CDR3 DNA reads as TGTGCCAGCAGGAATATGGGGATAACTAAAAACACCATATATTTT. Translating gives CASRNMGITKNTIYF.

J is TRBJ2-7 and V is TRBV7-2, with TRBD2 as a possible D gene (5 bases). Per germline, CDR1 SGHTA and CDR2 FQGNSA. The CDR3 contains 14 residues. V was shortened by 0 bases and J by 4 bases, with 10 bases between the two germline ends. CDR3 region: CASSLAGERYEQYF. The CDR3 DNA reads as TGTGCCAGCAGCTTAGCGGGAGAAAGATACGAGCAGTACTTC.

The chain carries TRBV11-2 and TRBJ2-5; 11 nucleotides align to TRBD2. The V gene's germline CDR1 is SGHAT and CDR2 FQNNGV. The CDR3 contains 17 residues. V was clipped by 0 bases and J by 6 bases; unmatched bases: 9. The CDR3 here is CASSLDSGGAVRKTQYF. As DNA, the CDR3 is TGTGCCAGCAGCTTAGATAGCGGGGGGGCCGTACGGAAGACCCAGTACTTC.